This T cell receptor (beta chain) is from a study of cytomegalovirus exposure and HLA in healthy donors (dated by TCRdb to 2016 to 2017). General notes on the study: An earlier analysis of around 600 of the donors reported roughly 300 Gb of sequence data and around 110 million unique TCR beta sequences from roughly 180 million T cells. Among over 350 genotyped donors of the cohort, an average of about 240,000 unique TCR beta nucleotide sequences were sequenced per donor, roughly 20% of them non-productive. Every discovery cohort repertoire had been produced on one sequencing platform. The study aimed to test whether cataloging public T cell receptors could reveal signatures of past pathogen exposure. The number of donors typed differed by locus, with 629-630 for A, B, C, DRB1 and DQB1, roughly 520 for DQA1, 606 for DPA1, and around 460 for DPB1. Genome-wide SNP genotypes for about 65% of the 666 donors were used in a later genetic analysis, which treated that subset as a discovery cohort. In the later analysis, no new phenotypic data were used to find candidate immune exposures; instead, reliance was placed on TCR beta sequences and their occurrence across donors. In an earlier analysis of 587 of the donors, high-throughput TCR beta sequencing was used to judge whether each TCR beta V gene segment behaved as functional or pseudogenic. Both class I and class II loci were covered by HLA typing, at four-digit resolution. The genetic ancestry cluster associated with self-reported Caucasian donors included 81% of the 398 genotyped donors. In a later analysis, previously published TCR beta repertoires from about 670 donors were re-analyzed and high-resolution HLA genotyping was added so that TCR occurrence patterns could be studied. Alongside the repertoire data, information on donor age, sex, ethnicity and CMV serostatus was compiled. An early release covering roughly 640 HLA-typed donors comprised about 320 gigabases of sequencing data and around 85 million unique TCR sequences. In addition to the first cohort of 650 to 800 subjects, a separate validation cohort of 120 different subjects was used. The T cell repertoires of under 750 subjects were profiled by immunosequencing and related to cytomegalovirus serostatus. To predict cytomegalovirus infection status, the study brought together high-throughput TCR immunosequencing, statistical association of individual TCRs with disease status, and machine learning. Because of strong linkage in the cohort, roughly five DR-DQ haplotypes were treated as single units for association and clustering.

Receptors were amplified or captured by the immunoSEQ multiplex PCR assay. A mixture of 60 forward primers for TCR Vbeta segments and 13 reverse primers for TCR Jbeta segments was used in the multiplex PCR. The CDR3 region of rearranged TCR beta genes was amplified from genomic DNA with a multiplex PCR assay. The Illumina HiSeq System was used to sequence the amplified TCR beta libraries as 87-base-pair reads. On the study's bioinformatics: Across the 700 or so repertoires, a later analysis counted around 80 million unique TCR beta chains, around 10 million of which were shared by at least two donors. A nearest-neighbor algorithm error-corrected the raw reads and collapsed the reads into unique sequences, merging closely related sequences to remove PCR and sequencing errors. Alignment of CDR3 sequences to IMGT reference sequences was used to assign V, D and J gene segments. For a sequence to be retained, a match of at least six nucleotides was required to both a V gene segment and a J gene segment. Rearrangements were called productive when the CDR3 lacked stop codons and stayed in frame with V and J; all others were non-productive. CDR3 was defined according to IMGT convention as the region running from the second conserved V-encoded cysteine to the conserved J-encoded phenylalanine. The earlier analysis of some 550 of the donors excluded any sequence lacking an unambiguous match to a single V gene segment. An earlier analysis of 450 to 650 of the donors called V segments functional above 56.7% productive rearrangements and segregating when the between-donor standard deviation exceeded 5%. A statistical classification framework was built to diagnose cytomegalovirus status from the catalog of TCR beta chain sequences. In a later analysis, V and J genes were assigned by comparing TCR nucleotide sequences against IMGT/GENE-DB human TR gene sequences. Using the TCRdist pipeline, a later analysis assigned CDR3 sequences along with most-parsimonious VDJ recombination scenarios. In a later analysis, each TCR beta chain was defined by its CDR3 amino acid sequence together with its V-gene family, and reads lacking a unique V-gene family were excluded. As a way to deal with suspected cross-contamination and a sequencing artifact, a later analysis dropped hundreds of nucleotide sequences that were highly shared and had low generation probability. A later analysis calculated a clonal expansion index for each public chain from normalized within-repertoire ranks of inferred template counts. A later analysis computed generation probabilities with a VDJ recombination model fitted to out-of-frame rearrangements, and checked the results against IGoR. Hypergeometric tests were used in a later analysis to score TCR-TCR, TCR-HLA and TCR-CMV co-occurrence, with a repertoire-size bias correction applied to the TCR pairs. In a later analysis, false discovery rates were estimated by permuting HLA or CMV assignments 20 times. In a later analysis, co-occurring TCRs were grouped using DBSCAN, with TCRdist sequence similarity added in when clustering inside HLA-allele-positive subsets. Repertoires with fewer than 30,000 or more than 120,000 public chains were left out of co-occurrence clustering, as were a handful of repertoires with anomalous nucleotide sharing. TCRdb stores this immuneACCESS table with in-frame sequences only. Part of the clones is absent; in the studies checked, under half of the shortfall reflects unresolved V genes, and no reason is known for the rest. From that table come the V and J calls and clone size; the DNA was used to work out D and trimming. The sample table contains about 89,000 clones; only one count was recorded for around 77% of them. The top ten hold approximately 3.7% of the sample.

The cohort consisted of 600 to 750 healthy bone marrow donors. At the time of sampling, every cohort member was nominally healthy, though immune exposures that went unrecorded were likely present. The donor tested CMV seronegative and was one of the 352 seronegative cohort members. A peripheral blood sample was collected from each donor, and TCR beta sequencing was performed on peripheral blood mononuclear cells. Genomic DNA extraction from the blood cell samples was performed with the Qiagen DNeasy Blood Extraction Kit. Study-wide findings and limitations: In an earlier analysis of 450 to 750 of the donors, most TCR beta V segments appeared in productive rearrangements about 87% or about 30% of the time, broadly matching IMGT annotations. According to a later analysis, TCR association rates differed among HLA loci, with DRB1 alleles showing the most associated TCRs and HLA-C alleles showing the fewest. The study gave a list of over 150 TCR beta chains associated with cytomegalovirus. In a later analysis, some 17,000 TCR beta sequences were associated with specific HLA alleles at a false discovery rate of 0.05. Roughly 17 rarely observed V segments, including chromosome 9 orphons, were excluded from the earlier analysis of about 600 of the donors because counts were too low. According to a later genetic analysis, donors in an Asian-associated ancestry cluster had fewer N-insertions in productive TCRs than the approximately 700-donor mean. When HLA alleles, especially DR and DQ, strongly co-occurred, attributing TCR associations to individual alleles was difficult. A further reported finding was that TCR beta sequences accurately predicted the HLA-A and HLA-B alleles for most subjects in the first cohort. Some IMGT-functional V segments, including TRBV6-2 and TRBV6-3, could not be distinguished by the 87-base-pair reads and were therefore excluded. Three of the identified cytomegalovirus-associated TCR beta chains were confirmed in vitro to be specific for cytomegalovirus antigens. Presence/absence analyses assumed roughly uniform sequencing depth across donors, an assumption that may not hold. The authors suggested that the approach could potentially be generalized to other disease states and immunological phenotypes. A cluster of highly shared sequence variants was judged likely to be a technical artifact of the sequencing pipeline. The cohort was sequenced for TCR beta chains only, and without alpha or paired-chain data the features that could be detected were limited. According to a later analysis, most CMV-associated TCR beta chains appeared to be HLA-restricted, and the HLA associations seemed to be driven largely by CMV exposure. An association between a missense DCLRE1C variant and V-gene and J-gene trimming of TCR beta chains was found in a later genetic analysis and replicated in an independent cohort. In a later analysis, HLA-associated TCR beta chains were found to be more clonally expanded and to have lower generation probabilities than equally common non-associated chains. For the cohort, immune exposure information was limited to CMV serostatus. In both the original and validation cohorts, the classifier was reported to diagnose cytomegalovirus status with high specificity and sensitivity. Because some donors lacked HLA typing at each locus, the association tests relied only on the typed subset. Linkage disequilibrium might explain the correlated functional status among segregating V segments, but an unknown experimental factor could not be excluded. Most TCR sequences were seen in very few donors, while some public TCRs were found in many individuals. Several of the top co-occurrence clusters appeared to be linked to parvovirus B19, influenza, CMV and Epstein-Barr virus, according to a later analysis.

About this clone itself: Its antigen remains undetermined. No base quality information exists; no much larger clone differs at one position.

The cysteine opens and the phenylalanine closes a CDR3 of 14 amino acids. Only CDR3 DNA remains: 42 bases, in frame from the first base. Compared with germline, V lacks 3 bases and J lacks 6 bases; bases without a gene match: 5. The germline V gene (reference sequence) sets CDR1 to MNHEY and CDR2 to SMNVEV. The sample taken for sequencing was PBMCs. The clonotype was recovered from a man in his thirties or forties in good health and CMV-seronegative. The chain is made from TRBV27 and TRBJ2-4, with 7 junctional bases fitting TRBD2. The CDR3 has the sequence CASSFQRDRNIQYF. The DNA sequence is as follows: TGTGCCAGCAGTTTCCAGCGGGATAGAAACATTCAGTACTTC.